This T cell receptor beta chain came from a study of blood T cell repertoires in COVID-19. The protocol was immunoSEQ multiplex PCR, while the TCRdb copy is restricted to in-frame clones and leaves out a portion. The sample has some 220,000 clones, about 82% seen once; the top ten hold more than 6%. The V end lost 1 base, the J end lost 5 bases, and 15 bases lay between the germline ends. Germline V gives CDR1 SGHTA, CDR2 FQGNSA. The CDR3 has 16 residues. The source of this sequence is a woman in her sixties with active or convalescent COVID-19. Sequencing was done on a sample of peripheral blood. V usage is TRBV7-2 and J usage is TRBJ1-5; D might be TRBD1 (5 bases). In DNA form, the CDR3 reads TGTGCCAGCAGCTTAGTCGGGGGGGGAGGTGATCAGCCCCAGCATTTT. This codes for CASSLVGGGGDQPQHF.